The 7 T cell receptor beta chains below were found in one sample sequenced in a study of T cell responses to AZD1222 COVID-19 vaccine. The table came from immunoSEQ multiplex PCR; TCRdb's copy has only in-frame clones and leaves some out. The table includes roughly 120,000 clones, around 83% detected once. Material: peripheral blood, obtained 28 days after the second AZD1222 dose. The receptors were sampled from an adult who received the AZD1222 COVID-19 vaccine.

This clone has only a few counts. The rearrangement uses TRBV30 and TRBJ1-1; 7 nucleotides align to TRBD1. J gave up 5 bases and V 3 bases, and 6 bases lay outside the gene matches. The CDR3 has 13 residues. Germline CDR1 GTSNPN, CDR2 SVGIG (reference sequence). CDR3 bases: TGTGCCTGGAGCGGACAGGAGTGGACTGAAGCTTTCTTT. Translated: CAWSGQEWTEAFF.

The chain combines TRBV15 with TRBJ1-2, with a possible D match to TRBD1 (5 bases). This CDR3 is built from 15 residues. Germline V gives CDR1 LNHNV, CDR2 YYDKDF (reference sequence). With 0 bases removed from V and 7 bases from J, the gap between germline ends came to 15 bases. CDR3 loop: CATSRDREFWGGYTF. The CDR3, as DNA: TGTGCCACCAGCAGAGACAGGGAGTTTTGGGGTGGCTACACCTTC.

The rearrangement uses TRBV10-3 and TRBJ1-6; D call uncertain. The CDR3 is made up of 13 amino acids. Trimming cost V 4 bases and J 7 bases, with 8 bases left between them. The germline V gene has CDR1 ENHRY and CDR2 SYGVKD. The CDR3 loop is CAISGAQNSPLHF. DNA of the CDR3: TGTGCCATCAGTGGGGCACAGAATTCACCCCTCCACTTT.

The chain links TRBV7-8 to TRBJ2-1; TRBD2 aligns across 12 bases. The length of the CDR3 is 17 residues. The germline V gene encodes CDR1 SGHVS and CDR2 FQNEAQ. V dropped 4 bases and J dropped 0; count of bases not matched to a gene: 4. The CDR3 protein is CASSSRLAGDSYNEQFF. In DNA, the CDR3 is TGTGCCAGCAGCTCTAGACTAGCGGGAGACTCCTACAATGAGCAGTTCTTC.

Only one count was recorded for this clone. V is TRBV7-9 and J is TRBJ2-7; 10 bases fit TRBD1. V shed 11 bases, J shed 0 bases, and the junction held 4 bases outside the gene matches. The CDR3 has 13 residues. In germline, CDR1 is SEHNR, CDR2 FQNEAQ (reference sequence). The CDR3 bases are TGTGCCTGCGACAGGGGGCCCTCCTACGAGCAGTACTTC. It is translated as CACDRGPSYEQYF.

The chain joins TRBV4-1 to TRBJ1-1; no definite D call. V was pared by 2 bases and J by 1 base, with 11 bases between. The CDR3 is 15 amino acids. Germline-derived CDR1 and CDR2 are MGHRA and YSYEKL. The CDR3 bases are TGCGCCAGCAGCCAATTCTTGTCGAGGAACACTGAAGCTTTCTTT. Its translation: CASSQFLSRNTEAFF.

The table lists this clone with a count of one. Written as DNA, the CDR3 is TGTGCCAGCAGTTTGTTGGCCGACTCACCCCTCCACTTT. It yields the protein CASSLLADSPLHF. V usage is TRBV12-3 or TRBV12-4 and J usage is TRBJ1-6; D gene ambiguous. The CDR3 length is 13 residues. V gave up 3 bases and J gave up 10 bases, with 10 bases separating them.